Listed below are T cell receptor beta chains from one sample, sequenced in a study of blood T cells in healthy people across ages. TCRdb passed the 5' RACE reads through MiXCR, listing each CDR3 protein once. This table has roughly 1 million distinct CDR3 sequences, approximately 26% appearing once. These same data were also listed under a study on T cells of mothers and their children.

The sequencing input was blood. All receptors derive from a girl aged 2-10 years in good health. CDR3s include the opening cysteine and the closing phenylalanine or tryptophan. D genes are given only for firm matches. Size tells how often a clone was seen (once, few, many) or the class of an expanded clone, and some rows leave it out.

len,v_gene,j_gene,d_gene,abundance,CDR3aa,CDR3nt
13,TRBV25-1,TRBJ2-1,TRBD1,-,CASSQRGPDEQFF,TGTGCCAGCAGCCAGAGGGGGCCTGACGAGCAGTTCTTC
13,TRBV27,TRBJ2-7,-,few,CASSPQESYEQYF,TGTGCCAGCAGCCCCCAGGAGTCCTACGAGCAGTACTTC
19,TRBV7-6,TRBJ1-3,-,-,CASSPTRAWGEVAENTIYF,TGTGCCAGCAGCCCCACTCGAGCCTGGGGGGAGGTCGCTGAAAACACCATATATTTT
11,TRBV20-1,TRBJ1-2,-,few,CSALGPVRYTF,TGCAGTGCTTTGGGACCTGTCCGCTACACCTTC
12,TRBV7-8,TRBJ2-1,-,few,CASGASYNEQLF,TGTGCCTCGGGGGCCTCCTACAATGAGCAGCTCTTC
14,TRBV7-9,TRBJ2-3,-,-,CASSLDTRGDTQYF,TGTGCCAGCAGCTTAGACACCCGCGGGGATACGCAGTATTTT
16,TRBV12-3/TRBV12-4,TRBJ1-3,TRBD1,few,CASTGDRFYSGNTIYF,TGTGCCAGCACCGGGGACAGATTTTACTCTGGAAACACCATATATTTT
15,TRBV7-2,TRBJ1-5,-,-,CASSLALWGGQPQHF,TGTGCCAGCAGCTTAGCGCTCTGGGGGGGTCAGCCCCAGCATTTT
13,TRBV29-1,TRBJ1-1,TRBD1,few,CSVWTGVNTEAFF,TGCAGCGTTTGGACAGGGGTGAACACTGAAGCTTTCTTT
13,TRBV9,TRBJ1-1,-,-,CASSQGYATEAFF,TGTGCCAGCAGCCAGGGGTACGCCACTGAAGCTTTCTTT
12,TRBV29-1,TRBJ1-4,-,few,CSAGGGNEKLFF,TGCAGCGCTGGGGGGGGCAATGAAAAACTGTTTTTT
17,TRBV28,TRBJ1-2,TRBD1,few,CASSPEGQGGNNYGYTF,TGTGCCAGCAGTCCCGAGGGACAGGGGGGGAATAACTATGGCTACACCTTC
11,TRBV29-1,TRBJ1-2,-,few,CSVEKNYGYTF,TGCAGCGTTGAGAAAAACTATGGCTACACCTTC
16,TRBV6-5,TRBJ2-4,-,-,CASGQAGVGPKNIQYF,TGTGCCAGCGGTCAAGCAGGGGTAGGGCCCAAAAACATTCAGTACTTC
14,TRBV20-1,TRBJ1-5,TRBD1,once,CSARPQGGHQPQHF,TGCAGTGCTAGACCGCAGGGGGGCCATCAGCCCCAGCATTTT
15,TRBV9,TRBJ1-2,-,-,CASSGAQGVSYGYTF,TGTGCCAGCAGCGGGGCACAGGGAGTCAGCTATGGCTACACCTTC
14,TRBV20-1,TRBJ1-5,TRBD1,-,CSARRVGQNQPQHF,TGCAGTGCTAGGAGGGTGGGACAGAATCAGCCCCAGCATTTT
15,TRBV7-9,TRBJ1-1,-,few,CASRTLQGKDTEAFF,TGTGCCAGCAGGACCCTACAGGGTAAGGACACTGAAGCTTTCTTT
13,TRBV29-1,TRBJ2-1,TRBD1,few,CSVRGQRDNEQFF,TGCAGCGTTCGGGGACAGAGGGACAATGAGCAGTTCTTC
13,TRBV7-2,TRBJ2-1,-,few,CASSLAHVGEQFF,TGTGCCAGCAGCTTAGCTCATGTTGGTGAGCAGTTCTTC
13,TRBV27,TRBJ1-1,-,once,CASSSAVGAEAFF,TGTGCCAGCAGTTCGGCGGTAGGGGCTGAAGCTTTCTTT
17,TRBV10-3,TRBJ2-6,TRBD1,few,CAISAGTEVSGANVLTF,TGTGCCATCAGTGCCGGGACAGAAGTCTCTGGGGCCAACGTCCTGACTTTC
16,TRBV28,TRBJ2-1,TRBD2,few,CASSKTLAGGGNEQFF,TGTGCCAGCAGTAAAACCTTAGCGGGAGGTGGCAATGAGCAGTTCTTC
13,TRBV7-2,TRBJ1-3,-,few,CASSRTVRNTIYF,TGTGCCAGCAGCCGGACAGTTAGAAACACCATATATTTT
14,TRBV6-5,TRBJ2-7,TRBD2,-,CASSTLAGANEQYF,TGTGCCAGCAGTACTTTAGCGGGGGCCAACGAGCAGTACTTC
12,TRBV6-1,TRBJ2-1,TRBD2,few,CASGGLVLEQFF,TGTGCCAGCGGCGGACTAGTTCTTGAGCAGTTCTTC
15,TRBV5-1,TRBJ1-1,TRBD1,few,CASSLMDREGTEAFF,TGCGCCAGCAGCTTGATGGACAGGGAGGGCACTGAAGCTTTCTTT
15,TRBV7-6,TRBJ2-7,TRBD1,-,CASSPSLDRGREQYF,TGTGCCAGCAGCCCCTCGCTCGACAGGGGCCGCGAGCAGTACTTC
13,TRBV10-3,TRBJ2-2,-,few,CAISELLDGELFF,TGTGCCATCAGTGAGCTGTTAGACGGGGAGCTGTTTTTT
18,TRBV19,TRBJ2-5,TRBD2,-,CASRAGLAGGPVPETQYF,TGTGCCAGTAGGGCAGGACTAGCGGGGGGGCCAGTCCCAGAGACCCAGTACTTC
15,TRBV7-2,TRBJ1-4,-,few,CASSPRQGTNEKLFF,TGTGCCAGCAGCCCCCGCCAGGGAACTAATGAAAAACTGTTTTTT
16,TRBV11-2,TRBJ2-2,-,-,CASSDWGPENTGELFF,TGTGCCAGCAGTGATTGGGGGCCGGAGAACACCGGGGAGCTGTTTTTT
14,TRBV6-6,TRBJ2-2,-,-,CASSYAGATGELFF,TGTGCCAGCAGTTACGCAGGTGCCACCGGGGAGCTGTTTTTT
13,TRBV2,TRBJ2-3,-,many,CASIGGSTDTQYF,TGTGCCAGCATAGGTGGGAGCACAGATACGCAGTATTTT
14,TRBV7-9,TRBJ1-1,TRBD1,few,CASSTTRGRTEAFF,TGTGCCAGCAGCACAACCAGGGGGCGAACTGAAGCTTTCTTT
15,TRBV12-5,TRBJ2-1,TRBD2,few,CASGSGLAGVNEQFF,TGTGCTAGTGGTTCGGGACTAGCGGGAGTAAATGAGCAGTTCTTC
14,TRBV6-2/TRBV6-3,TRBJ2-7,-,few,CASSSSRDIYEQYF,TGTGCCAGCAGTTCGAGCCGGGACATCTACGAGCAGTACTTC
17,TRBV6-2/TRBV6-3,TRBJ2-7,TRBD1,few,CASSYPVPVQGQHEQYF,TGTGCCAGCAGTTACCCTGTCCCCGTACAGGGGCAACACGAGCAGTACTTC
15,TRBV20-1,TRBJ2-5,TRBD2,-,CSARGGLAAQETQYF,TGCAGTGCTAGAGGAGGACTAGCAGCTCAAGAGACCCAGTACTTC
13,TRBV5-6,TRBJ2-7,TRBD1,-,CASSPGGSDEQYF,TGTGCCAGCAGCCCAGGGGGAAGTGACGAGCAGTACTTC
16,TRBV11-2,TRBJ2-5,-,few,CAGSLDQRQGGETQYF,TGTGCCGGCAGCTTAGATCAGCGGCAGGGTGGCGAGACCCAGTACTTC
14,TRBV5-1,TRBJ1-2,TRBD1,-,CASSLEQGVYGYTF,TGCGCCAGCAGCTTGGAACAGGGGGTCTATGGCTACACCTTC
11,TRBV11-2,TRBJ2-1,-,-,CASSHFGEQFF,TGTGCCAGCAGCCACTTTGGAGAGCAGTTCTTC
16,TRBV5-1,TRBJ2-7,-,few,CASSAAVGGAVDEQYF,TGCGCCAGCAGCGCCGCCGTTGGGGGCGCAGTGGACGAGCAGTACTTC
13,TRBV10-3,TRBJ2-1,-,-,CAIRSLGGYEQFF,TGTGCCATCAGAAGCCTAGGAGGATATGAGCAGTTCTTC
10,TRBV29-1,TRBJ2-1,TRBD1,once,CSATGVEQFF,TGCAGCGCGACAGGGGTTGAACAGTTCTTC
12,TRBV6-1,TRBJ2-7,-,few,CASLGDSHEQYF,TGTGCCAGCCTCGGGGATTCCCACGAGCAGTACTTC
15,TRBV4-1,TRBJ2-1,-,-,CASSQQTSAYNEQFF,TGCGCCAGCAGCCAACAGACCTCCGCCTACAATGAGCAGTTCTTC
17,TRBV7-9,TRBJ2-7,TRBD2,few,CASSLSPGSGSPYEQYF,TGTGCCAGCAGCTTATCGCCCGGAAGCGGGAGCCCCTACGAGCAGTACTTC
15,TRBV5-1,TRBJ1-1,TRBD1,-,CASSWEQGTSTEAFF,TGCGCCAGCAGCTGGGAACAGGGGACCAGCACTGAAGCTTTCTTT
16,TRBV21-1,TRBJ1-5,-,few,CASSKAQGIRGQPQHF,TGTGCCAGCAGCAAAGCCCAGGGGATTCGAGGACAGCCCCAGCATTTT